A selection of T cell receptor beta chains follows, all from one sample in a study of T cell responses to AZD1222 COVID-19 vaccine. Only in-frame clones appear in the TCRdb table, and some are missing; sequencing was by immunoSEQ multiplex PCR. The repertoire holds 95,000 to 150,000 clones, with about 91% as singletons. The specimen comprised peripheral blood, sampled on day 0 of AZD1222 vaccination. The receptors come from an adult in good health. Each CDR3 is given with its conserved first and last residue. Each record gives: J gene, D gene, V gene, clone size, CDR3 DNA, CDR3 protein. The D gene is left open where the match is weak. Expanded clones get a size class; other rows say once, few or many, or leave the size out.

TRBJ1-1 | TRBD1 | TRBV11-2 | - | TGTGCCAGCAGCCCCCGTGGGACAGGGGTCACTGAAGCTTTCTTT | CASSPRGTGVTEAFF
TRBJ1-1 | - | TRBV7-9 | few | TGTGCCAGCAGCCAAGACGGCAACACTGAAGCTTTCTTT | CASSQDGNTEAFF
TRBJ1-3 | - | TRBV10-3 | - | TGTGCCATCAGTGAGCCCTCGAGCGCCCAGGGCTCTGGAAACACCATATATTTT | CAISEPSSAQGSGNTIYF
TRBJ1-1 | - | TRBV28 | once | TGTGCCAGCAGTTTACTGGACACTGAAGCTTTCTTT | CASSLLDTEAFF
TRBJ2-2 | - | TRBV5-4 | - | TGTGCCAGCAGGCCCAGGGGTCCCACCGGGGAGCTGTTTTTT | CASRPRGPTGELFF
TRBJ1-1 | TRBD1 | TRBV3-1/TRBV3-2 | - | TGTGCCAGCAGCGCCTACAGGGGGACTGAAGCTTTCTTT | CASSAYRGTEAFF
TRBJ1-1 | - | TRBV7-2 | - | TGTGCCAGCAGCTTAGTTGTAGTGTTGTCGGGTAAAACTGAAGCTTTCTTT | CASSLVVVLSGKTEAFF
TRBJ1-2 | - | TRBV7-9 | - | TGTGCCAGCAACACGACCTGCGGCTACACCTTC | CASNTTCGYTF
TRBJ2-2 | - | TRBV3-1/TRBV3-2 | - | TGTGCCAGCAGCCAACCCCTGGGACAGAACACCGGGGAGCTGTTTTTT | CASSQPLGQNTGELFF
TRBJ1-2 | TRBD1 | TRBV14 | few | TGTGCCAGCAGCCAATTGCGGACAGGGCTCTATGGCTACACCTTC | CASSQLRTGLYGYTF
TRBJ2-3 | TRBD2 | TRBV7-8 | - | TGTGCCAGCAGCTTAGTTTCCAGCGGGGGGTTCACAGATACGCAGTATTTT | CASSLVSSGGFTDTQYF
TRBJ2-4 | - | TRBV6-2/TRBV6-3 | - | TGTGCCAGCAGTTACTCGAGGGACCCGGGCGCCATTCAGTACTTC | CASSYSRDPGAIQYF